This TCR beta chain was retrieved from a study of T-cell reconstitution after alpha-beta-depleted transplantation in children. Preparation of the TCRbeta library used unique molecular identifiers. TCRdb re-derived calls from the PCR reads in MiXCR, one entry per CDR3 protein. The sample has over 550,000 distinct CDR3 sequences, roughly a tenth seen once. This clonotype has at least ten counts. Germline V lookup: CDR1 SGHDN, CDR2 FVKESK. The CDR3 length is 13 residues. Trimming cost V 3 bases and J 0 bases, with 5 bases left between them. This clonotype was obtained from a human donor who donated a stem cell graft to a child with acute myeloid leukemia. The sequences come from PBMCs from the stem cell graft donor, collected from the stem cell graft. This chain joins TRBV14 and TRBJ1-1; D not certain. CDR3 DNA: TGTGCCAGCAGCCATGAGGTGAACACTGAAGCTTTCTTT. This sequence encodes CASSHEVNTEAFF. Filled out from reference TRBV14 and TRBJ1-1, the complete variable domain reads EAGVTQFPSHSVIEKGQTVTLRCDPISGHDNLYWYRRVMGKEIKFLLHFVKESKQDESGMPNNRFLAERTGGTYSTLKVQPAELEDSGVYFCASSHEVNTEAFFGQGTRLTVV.